This T cell receptor (beta chain) was obtained from a study of blood T cell repertoires in COVID-19. Study-level background: The origin of the acute and convalescent COVID-19 samples was the United States, Italy and Spain.

Germline loops: CDR1 SGHNT, CDR2 YYREEE (reference sequence). CDR3 length: 14 residues. Germline trimming cut 4 bases from V and 2 bases from J; bases unmatched to any gene: 6. Sequencing was performed with immunoSEQ multiplex PCR; in TCRdb, only in-frame clones are kept and a portion is missing. Of 250,000 to 300,000 clones in the sample, approximately 86% were seen once. In this sample, this clone turned up a few times. The origin of this receptor is a woman in her fifties or sixties with COVID-19, enrolled during active disease. Material: peripheral blood. This chain joins TRBV5-4 and TRBJ2-7; 7 nucleotides align to TRBD1. The CDR3 sequence is CASSPRQGTYEQYF. As DNA, the CDR3 is TGTGCCAGCAGCCCCAGACAGGGAACCTACGAGCAGTACTTC.